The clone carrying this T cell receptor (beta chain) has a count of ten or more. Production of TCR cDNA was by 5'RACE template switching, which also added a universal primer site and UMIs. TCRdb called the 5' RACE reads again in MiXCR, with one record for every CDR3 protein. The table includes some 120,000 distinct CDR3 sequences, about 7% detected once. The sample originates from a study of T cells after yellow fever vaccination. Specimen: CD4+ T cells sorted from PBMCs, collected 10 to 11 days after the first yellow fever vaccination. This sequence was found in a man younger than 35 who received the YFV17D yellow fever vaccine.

In DNA form, the CDR3 reads TGTGCCAGCAGTCTAGCGGGAACTTGGGGGCAGTTCTTC. Its protein product is CASSLAGTWGQFF. This rearrangement joins TRBV6-2 or TRBV6-3 to TRBJ2-1; 9 bases map to TRBD2. The V segment lost 5 bases and the J segment 12 bases; nucleotides outside the gene matches: 8. The CDR3 contains 13 residues. Germline V gives CDR1 MNHEY, CDR2 SVGEGT.